Listed here are 28 T cell receptor beta chains from one sample, sequenced in a study of T-cell reconstitution after alpha-beta-depleted transplantation in children (dated by TCRdb to 2016 to 2017). What the treatment or condition label conveys for this sample: allogeneic hematopoietic cell transplantation with graft depleted of TCRalphabeta T cells and CD19 B cells. The library was produced with PCR. TCRdb lists the instrument as Illumina HiSeq 2500. Molecular barcoding was employed in the preparation of TCR libraries, with unique molecular identifiers being used to normalize TCRbeta repertoire quantification. TCRdb reworked the public reads: Q25 trimming with fastp, MiXCR clone assembly, productive beta chains retained. Here each entry gathers all rows of one CDR3 protein and keeps the most common genes and DNA. The sample has fewer than 350,000 distinct CDR3 sequences on record, roughly 11% of them singletons. Around a quarter of the sample comes from the top ten.

The sample in question was peripheral blood, obtained 180 days after TCRalphabeta/CD19-depleted stem cell transplant. The receptor source for this set is a male patient aged 2 to 9 who had a stem cell transplant for chronic granulomatous disease, so the T cells may come from the graft donor.

This clonotype was observed at least ten times. The CDR3 reads CASSPGGRGTEAFF. The CDR3 DNA reads TGTGCCAGCAGCCCAGGGGGCAGGGGCACTGAAGCTTTCTTT. This chain links TRBV12-3 or TRBV12-4 with TRBJ1-1, with 8 bases aligning to TRBD1. With V trimmed by 6 bases and J by 4 bases, 7 bases remained unmatched. This CDR3 region has 14 residues.

This clonotype was observed many times. The chain carries TRBV20-1 and TRBJ2-5; D is uncertain. Germline assignment: CDR1 DFQATT and CDR2 SNEGSKA (reference sequence). CDR3 size: 14 residues. V lost 6 bases to trimming and J lost 5 bases, with 19 bases between them. The CDR3 sequence: CSAVRTPNSETQYF. CDR3 DNA sequence: TGCAGTGCCGTAAGGACCCCTAACTCTGAGACCCAGTACTTC.

The J gene is TRBJ2-1, the V gene TRBV15, with a weak D call TRBD1 (5 bases). Per germline, CDR1 LNHNV and CDR2 YYDKDF (reference sequence). The germline V and J ends were trimmed by 5 bases and 5 bases, with 13 bases remaining between them. This CDR3 contains 14 residues. CDR3 in amino acids: CATSLLDRNNEQFF. The CDR3 DNA follows: TGTGCCACCAGCCTTCTCGACAGAAACAATGAGCAGTTCTTC.

This clonotype has ten or more counts. The rearrangement links TRBV6-1 to TRBJ2-7; tentative D call: TRBD2 (5 bases). V shed 5 bases and J shed 3 bases, with 11 bases lying between them. CDR3 length equals 13 residues. In germline, CDR1 is MNHNS, CDR2 SASEGT. CDR3 sequence: CASSRGDNYEQYF. The CDR3 bases are TGTGCCAGCAGTCGGGGTGACAACTACGAGCAGTACTTC.

This clonotype was detected ten times or more. V is TRBV29-1 and J is TRBJ2-7; 8 bases are shared with TRBD1. The trim removed 1 base at V and 1 base at J, leaving 6 bases unmatched. The CDR3 consists of 15 residues. Looked up from germline, CDR1 is SQVTM and CDR2 is ANQGSEA. This CDR3 reads CSVEGETGASYEQYF. The CDR3, as DNA: TGCAGCGTTGAAGGCGAGACAGGGGCTTCCTACGAGCAGTACTTC.

As for this clonotype: Since a much larger clone is just one base distant, this may be a read error. J is TRBJ2-1 and V is TRBV6-1; D not resolved. The CDR3 is 14 residues long. From germline, CDR1 is MNHNS and CDR2 SASEGT. CDR3 nucleotide sequence: TGTGCCAGCAGCCCAATAGCAGGATACAATGAGCAGCTCTTC. This sequence encodes CASSPIAGYNEQLF.

Ten or more counts support this clonotype. The gene calls are TRBV12-3 or TRBV12-4 and TRBJ1-6; unclear D gene. The CDR3 is made up of 14 amino acids. Trimming pared 5 bases from V and 11 bases from J, leaving 16 bases between. Here the CDR3 reads CASSTREEEAPLHF. CDR3 nucleotide sequence: TGTGCCAGCAGTACTAGGGAGGAAGAGGCACCCCTCCACTTT.

CDR3 nucleotide sequence: TGTGCCTGGAGACGTAGCGGGAGGGGCTATGAGCAGTTCTTC. Its translation is CAWRRSGRGYEQFF. The chain joins TRBV30 to TRBJ2-1; 11 bases are shared with TRBD2. Germline lookup yields CDR1 GTSNPN and CDR2 SVGIG (reference sequence). After removal of 3 bases from V and 8 bases from J, the junction contained 6 bases not matched to a gene. The CDR3 totals 14 residues.

Many counts were recorded for this clonotype. The chain is built from TRBV5-1 and TRBJ1-1; D unresolved. The CDR3 has 15 amino acids. CDR1 and CDR2 from the germline V gene are SGHRS and YFSETQ. V lost 0 bases and J 2 bases, leaving 11 bases between the germline ends. CDR3 sequence reads: CASSLGLLGNTEAFF. The CDR3 DNA reads as TGCGCCAGCAGCTTGGGGCTTCTCGGAAACACTGAAGCTTTCTTT.

This clonotype has ten or more counts. The chain carries TRBV5-1 and TRBJ2-7; D is possibly TRBD1 or TRBD2 (5 bases each). The CDR3 contains 14 residues. V lost 2 bases and J 2 bases, leaving 11 bases between the germline ends. Germline CDR1 and CDR2: SGHRS and YFSETQ. The CDR3 spells CASSFRDRTYEQYF. The CDR3 region has the DNA TGCGCCAGCAGCTTTAGGGACCGCACCTACGAGCAGTACTTC.

This clonotype was detected many times. The CDR3 nucleotides read TGCGCCAGCAGCAGTGCTAGCGAAGAAGAGACCCAGTACTTC. Translation gives CASSSASEEETQYF. V and J are TRBV5-1 and TRBJ2-5, with a tentative D call TRBD2 (6 bases). This CDR3 spans 14 amino acids. Germline V gene sequence: CDR1 SGHRS, CDR2 YFSETQ. Deletions cut 4 bases from V and 3 bases from J, with 13 bases between.

With regard to this clonotype: With a much larger clone just one base away, this may be a read error. The V gene is TRBV18, the J gene TRBJ2-7, with D unresolved. This CDR3 contains 17 residues. Germline CDR1 KGHSH, CDR2 LQKENI. The CDR3: CASSPSLGSSGLDERYF. The CDR3 region has the DNA TGTGCCAGCTCACCATCGCTTGGCTCCAGTGGTTTGGACGAGCGGTACTTC.

This chain joins TRBV20-1 and TRBJ2-1, with 14 nucleotides matching TRBD2. The CDR3 is 15 residues long. CDR1 DFQATT and CDR2 SNEGSKA come from the germline V gene (reference sequence). J gave up 9 bases and V 6 bases, and 10 bases lay outside the gene matches. The CDR3 DNA reads as TGCAGTGCCCCGGGACTAGCGGGAGAGCGGGGTGAGCAGTTCTTC. It yields the protein CSAPGLAGERGEQFF.

This clonotype came up a few times. J is TRBJ1-1 and V is TRBV24-1, with D maybe TRBD1 (5 bases). CDR1 is KGHDR and CDR2 is SFDVKD in the germline V gene. The CDR3 contains 14 residues. V gave up 4 bases and J gave up 1 base, with 9 bases separating them. Here the CDR3 DNA reads TGTGCCACCAGTGACCCCGGACAGAACACTGAAGCTTTCTTT. This gives the protein CATSDPGQNTEAFF.

This clonotype appeared a single time. The rearrangement links TRBV12-3 or TRBV12-4 to TRBJ2-1; 10 bases fit TRBD2. The CDR3 totals 15 residues. V shed 5 bases, J shed 7 bases, and the junction held 8 bases outside the gene matches. DNA of the CDR3: TGTGCCAGCAGTAAGGGACTAGCGCGAGATAATGAGCAGTTCTTC. It encodes CASSKGLARDNEQFF.

This clonotype was detected ten times or more. The chain couples TRBV5-1 to TRBJ2-2; TRBD2 is a possible D gene (5 bases). The germline CDR1 and CDR2 sequences are SGHRS and YFSETQ. Trimming removed 0 bases at V and 2 bases at J, with 11 bases between. The CDR3 runs 16 residues. This chain's CDR3 is CASSLAGMVNTGELFF. CDR3 coding DNA: TGCGCCAGCAGCTTGGCCGGGATGGTAAACACCGGGGAGCTGTTTTTT.

This clonotype has ten or more counts. The chain employs TRBV20-1 and TRBJ2-7; 9 bases are a match to TRBD2. Germline CDR1 is DFQATT and CDR2 is SNEGSKA (reference sequence). The V and J ends lost 3 bases and 2 bases, in that order; junction bases with no gene match: 5. The CDR3 sequence is 14 residues long. The CDR3 sequence is CSASLLAGPYEQYF. DNA of the CDR3: TGCAGTGCTAGTCTGCTAGCGGGACCCTACGAGCAGTACTTC.

This clonotype was recorded many times. The rearrangement uses TRBV7-2 and TRBJ2-7; the D gene could be TRBD1 or TRBD2 (6 bases each). The V end was cut by 4 bases, the J end by 4 bases, with 11 bases between. Germline values: CDR1 SGHTA, CDR2 FQGNSA. This CDR3 has 13 residues. CDR3 DNA: TGTGCCAGCAGCTCGGGGGCCAATTACGAGCAGTACTTC. This translates into CASSSGANYEQYF.

Concerning this clonotype itself: This may stem from a read error, because a much larger clone lies one nucleotide away. It is likely a read error, because the conserved phenylalanine at the end of the CDR3 is missing. This chain uses TRBV7-9 with TRBJ2-5; possibly TRBD2 for D (5 bases). CDR1 is SEHNR, CDR2 FQNEAQ, per germline (reference sequence). Trimming left V 0 bases short and J 5 bases short, with 10 bases between. The CDR3 loop spans 14 amino acids. The CDR3 loop is CASSLAGTRETQYL. CDR3 coding DNA: TGTGCCAGCAGCTTAGCGGGTACTAGGGAGACCCAGTACTTG.

Ten or more counts support this clonotype. The chain is built from TRBV3-1 and TRBJ1-3; D is unresolved. Germline CDR1 reads LGHDT; CDR2 reads YNNKEL (reference sequence). This CDR3 is 17 amino acids long. Trimming removed 0 bases from V and 0 bases from J, with 12 bases in between. The CDR3, as DNA: TGTGCCAGCAGCCAAGATTTCAGGCCTCGCTCTGGAAACACCATATATTTT. The encoded protein is CASSQDFRPRSGNTIYF.

This clonotype appeared many times. The chain combines TRBV9 with TRBJ2-5; D is uncertain. Trimming took 1 base from V and 4 from J, leaving 11 bases between them. Germline CDR1 reads SGDLS; CDR2 reads YYNGEE. This CDR3 is built from 14 residues. CDR3 sequence reads: CASSVQVGTETQYF. In DNA form, the CDR3 reads TGTGCCAGCAGCGTACAAGTGGGAACAGAGACCCAGTACTTC.

This clonotype was seen many times. The V and J genes are TRBV7-9 and TRBJ1-1; 10 bases are a match to TRBD1. Trimming removed 4 bases from V and 7 bases from J; junction bases left unmatched: 3. The CDR3 spans 13 residues. Germline lookup yields CDR1 SEHNR and CDR2 FQNEAQ (reference sequence). In nucleotides, the CDR3 is TGTGCCAGCAGCTGGACAGGGGGACATGAAGCTTTCTTT. Amino acids: CASSWTGGHEAFF.

There are many counts of this clonotype. This chain links TRBV5-1 with TRBJ2-7; no clear D. Trimming stripped 3 bases from V and 5 bases from J, with 12 bases between. The germline V gene encodes CDR1 SGHRS and CDR2 YFSETQ. The CDR3 has 13 residues. DNA of the CDR3: TGCGCCAGCAGCTCCTCCCGGTCCCACGAGCAGTACTTC. Protein sequence: CASSSSRSHEQYF. Full variable domain (missing parts from reference TRBV5-1 and TRBJ2-7): KAGVTQTPRYLIKTRGQQVTLSCSPISGHRSVSWYQQTPGQGLQFLFEYFSETQRNKGNFPGRFSGRQFSNSRSEMNVSTLELGDSALYLCASSSSRSHEQYFGPGTRLTVT.

This clonotype was picked up many times. This rearrangement joins TRBV19 to TRBJ1-2; D gene uncertain. V was trimmed by 3 bases and J by 7 bases, leaving 9 bases between them. This CDR3 region has 12 residues. Germline V gives CDR1 LNHDA, CDR2 SQIVND (reference sequence). The CDR3 DNA sequence: TGTGCCAGTAGTATCGGCAGTAGTGGCTACACCTTC. It specifies CASSIGSSGYTF. The full variable domain, completed using reference TRBV19 and TRBJ1-2, is DGGITQSPKYLFRKEGQNVTLSCEQNLNHDAMYWYRQDPGQGLRLIYYSQIVNDFQKGDIAEGYSVSREKKESFPLTVTSAQKNPTAFYLCASSIGSSGYTFGSGTRLTVV.

In this sample, this clonotype turned up many times. The genes are TRBV7-2 and TRBJ2-1; D gene uncertain. The germline V gene has CDR1 SGHTA and CDR2 FQGNSA. The CDR3 spans 13 residues. Trimming left V 3 bases short and J 7 bases short, with 10 bases between. CDR3 coding DNA: TGTGCCAGCAGCTTCGACGAGGTGAATGAGCAGTTCTTC. Amino acid sequence: CASSFDEVNEQFF.

The sample holds many counts of this clonotype. V gene TRBV6-6 combines with J gene TRBJ2-4; possible D gene TRBD1, 6 bases. In germline, CDR1 is MNHNY, CDR2 SVGAGI (reference sequence). The CDR3 is 13 amino acids. Trimming cost V 4 bases and J 15 bases, with 19 bases left between them. The CDR3 DNA sequence: TGTGCCAGCAGTTCGGACCGGGACACGGGGAGGTACTTC. It is translated as CASSSDRDTGRYF.

This clonotype was counted ten times or more. The rearrangement uses TRBV20-1 and TRBJ2-5; 7 bases line up with TRBD2. This CDR3 has 13 amino acids. CDR1 is DFQATT, CDR2 SNEGSKA, per germline (reference sequence). The junction had 5 bases not matched to a gene; V was cut back by 6 bases and J by 1 base. The CDR3 DNA reads TGCAGTGCGCAGACTAGCCCCCAAGAGACCCAGTACTTC. It yields the protein CSAQTSPQETQYF.

This clonotype was seen repeatedly, ten times or more. V is TRBV10-1 and J is TRBJ2-7; the D gene is possibly TRBD1 (5 bases). The CDR3 runs to 14 residues. Looked up from germline, CDR1 is WNHNN and CDR2 is SYGVQD (reference sequence). V lost 2 bases, J lost 6 bases, and 14 bases lay in between. In DNA, the CDR3 is TGCGCCAGCAGTGAGGACAGAATAGCCTCCGAGCAGTACTTC. Amino acids: CASSEDRIASEQYF.